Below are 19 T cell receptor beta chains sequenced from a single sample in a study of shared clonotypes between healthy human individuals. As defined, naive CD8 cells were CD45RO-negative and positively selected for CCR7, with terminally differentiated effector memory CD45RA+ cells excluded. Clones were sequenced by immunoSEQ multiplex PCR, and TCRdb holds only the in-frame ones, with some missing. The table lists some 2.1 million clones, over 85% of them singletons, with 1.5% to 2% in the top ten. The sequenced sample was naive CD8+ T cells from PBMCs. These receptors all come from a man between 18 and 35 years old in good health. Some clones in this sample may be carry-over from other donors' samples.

Written as DNA, the CDR3 is TGCGCCAGCAGCTTGGGTTGGGTTCGGGCAGAGACCCAGTACTTC. Translated: CASSLGWVRAETQYF. This sequence joins TRBV5-1 and TRBJ2-5; D remains ambiguous. The V gene lost 0 bases and the J gene lost 4 bases, with 13 bases spanning the gap. Germline CDR1 SGHRS, CDR2 YFSETQ. The CDR3 totals 15 residues.

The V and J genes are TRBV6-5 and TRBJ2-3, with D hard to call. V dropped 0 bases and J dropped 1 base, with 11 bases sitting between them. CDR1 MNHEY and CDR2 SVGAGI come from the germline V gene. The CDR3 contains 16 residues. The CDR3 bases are TGTGCCAGCAGTTACTCTATCCGGGCTCGCACAGATACGCAGTATTTT. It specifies CASSYSIRARTDTQYF.

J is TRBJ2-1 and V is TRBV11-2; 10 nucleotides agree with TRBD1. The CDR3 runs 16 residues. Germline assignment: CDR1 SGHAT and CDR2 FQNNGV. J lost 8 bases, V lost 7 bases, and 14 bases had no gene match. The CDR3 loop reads CASTTGRDRGTHEQFF. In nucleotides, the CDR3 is TGTGCCAGCACCACAGGACGGGACAGGGGAACCCATGAGCAGTTCTTC.

This CDR3 reads CASSPTDGGYEQYF. CDR3 coding DNA: TGTGCCAGCAGCCCCACAGATGGGGGCTACGAGCAGTACTTC. The rearrangement uses TRBV9 and TRBJ2-7; D may be TRBD1 or TRBD2 (5 bases each). The length of the CDR3 is 14 residues. Germline assignment: CDR1 SGDLS and CDR2 YYNGEE. V shed 4 bases and J shed 3 bases, with 14 bases lying between them.

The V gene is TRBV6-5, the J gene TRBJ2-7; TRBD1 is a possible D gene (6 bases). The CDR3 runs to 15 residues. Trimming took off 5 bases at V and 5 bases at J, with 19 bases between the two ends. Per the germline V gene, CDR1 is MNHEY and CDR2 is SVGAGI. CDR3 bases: TGTGCCAGCAGTCAACCACGAAGGGGGATTGACGAGCAGTACTTC. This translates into CASSQPRRGIDEQYF.

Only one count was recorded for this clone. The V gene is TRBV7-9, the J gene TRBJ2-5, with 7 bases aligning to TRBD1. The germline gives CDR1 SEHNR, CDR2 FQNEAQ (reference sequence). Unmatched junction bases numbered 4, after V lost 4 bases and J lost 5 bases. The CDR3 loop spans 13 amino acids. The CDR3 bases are TGTGCCAGCAGCTCGGACAGGTGGGAGACCCAGTACTTC. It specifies CASSSDRWETQYF.

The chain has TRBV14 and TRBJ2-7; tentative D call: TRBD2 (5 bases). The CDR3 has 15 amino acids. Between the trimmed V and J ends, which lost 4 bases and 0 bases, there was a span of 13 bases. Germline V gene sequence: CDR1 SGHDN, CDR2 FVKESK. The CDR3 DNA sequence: TGTGCCAGCAGCCTCCTCGGGGAGAGCTCCTACGAGCAGTACTTC. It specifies CASSLLGESSYEQYF.

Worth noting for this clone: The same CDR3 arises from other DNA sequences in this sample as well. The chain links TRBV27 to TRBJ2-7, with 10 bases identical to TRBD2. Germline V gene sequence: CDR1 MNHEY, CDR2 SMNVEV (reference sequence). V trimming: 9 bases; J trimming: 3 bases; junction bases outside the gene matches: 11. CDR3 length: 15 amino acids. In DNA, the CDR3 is TGTGCCAGTTCATCTCGGACTAGCGGAAACTACGAGCAGTACTTC. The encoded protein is CASSSRTSGNYEQYF.

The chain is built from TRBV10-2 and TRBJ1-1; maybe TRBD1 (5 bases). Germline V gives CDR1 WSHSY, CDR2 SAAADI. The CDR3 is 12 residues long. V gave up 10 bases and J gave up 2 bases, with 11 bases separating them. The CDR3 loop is CATWTFNTEAFF. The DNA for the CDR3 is TGCGCCACCTGGACATTTAACACTGAAGCTTTCTTT.

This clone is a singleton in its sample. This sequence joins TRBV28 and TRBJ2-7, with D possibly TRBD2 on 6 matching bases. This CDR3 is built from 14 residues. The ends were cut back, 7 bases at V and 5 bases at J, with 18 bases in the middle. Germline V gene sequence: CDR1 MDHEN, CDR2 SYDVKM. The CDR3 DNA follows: TGTGCCAGCACCCTACTAGGGACTGAGAACGAGCAGTACTTC. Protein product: CASTLLGTENEQYF.

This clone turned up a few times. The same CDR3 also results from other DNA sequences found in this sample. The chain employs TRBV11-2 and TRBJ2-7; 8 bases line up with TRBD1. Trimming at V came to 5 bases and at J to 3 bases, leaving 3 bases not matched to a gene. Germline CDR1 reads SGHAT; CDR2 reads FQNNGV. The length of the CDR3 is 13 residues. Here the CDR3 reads CASSPGTGYEQYF. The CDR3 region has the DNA TGTGCCAGCAGCCCCGGGACAGGCTACGAGCAGTACTTC.

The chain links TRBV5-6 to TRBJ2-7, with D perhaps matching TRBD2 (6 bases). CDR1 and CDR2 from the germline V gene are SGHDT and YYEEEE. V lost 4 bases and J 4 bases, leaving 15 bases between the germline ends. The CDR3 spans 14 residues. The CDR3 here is CASSQTSFTYEQYF. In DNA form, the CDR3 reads TGTGCCAGCAGCCAGACTAGTTTCACGTACGAGCAGTACTTC.

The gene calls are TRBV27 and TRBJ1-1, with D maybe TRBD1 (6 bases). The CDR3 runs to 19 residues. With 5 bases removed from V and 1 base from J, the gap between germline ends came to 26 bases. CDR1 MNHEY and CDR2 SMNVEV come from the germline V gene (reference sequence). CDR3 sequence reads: CASSPLLRDILLPNTEAFF. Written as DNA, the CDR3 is TGTGCCAGCAGTCCCCTTCTGAGGGACATCCTCCTCCCGAACACTGAAGCTTTCTTT.

DNA for the CDR3: TGCGCCAGCAGCCTAGCAAAGGTGGCAACGGGGGACATTCAGTACTTC. Its translation: CASSLAKVATGDIQYF. The rearrangement joins TRBV4-3 to TRBJ2-4; D possibly corresponds to TRBD2 (6 bases). The CDR3 is 16 residues long. CDR1 and CDR2 from the germline V gene are LGHNA and YSLEER. V was trimmed by 4 bases and J by 8 bases, leaving 21 bases between them.

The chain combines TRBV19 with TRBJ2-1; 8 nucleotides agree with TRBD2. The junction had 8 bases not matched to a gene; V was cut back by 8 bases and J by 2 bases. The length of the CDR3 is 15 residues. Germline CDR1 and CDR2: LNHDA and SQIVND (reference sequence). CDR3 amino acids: CASALQAGAYNEQFF. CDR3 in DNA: TGTGCCAGTGCCTTGCAAGCGGGAGCCTACAATGAGCAGTTCTTC.

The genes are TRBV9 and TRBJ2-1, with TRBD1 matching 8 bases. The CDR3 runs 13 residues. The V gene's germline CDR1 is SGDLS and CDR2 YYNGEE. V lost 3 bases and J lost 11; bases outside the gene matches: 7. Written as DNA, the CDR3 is TGTGCCAGCAGCGAGGGTGACAGGGGAAAGCAGTTCTTC. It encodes CASSEGDRGKQFF.

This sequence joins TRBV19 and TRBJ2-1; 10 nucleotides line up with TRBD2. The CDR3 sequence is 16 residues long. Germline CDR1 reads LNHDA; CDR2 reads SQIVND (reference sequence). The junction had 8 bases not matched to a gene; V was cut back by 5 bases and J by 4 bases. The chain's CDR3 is CASSPRTSGSYNEQFF. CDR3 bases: TGTGCCAGTAGTCCCCGGACTAGCGGTTCGTACAATGAGCAGTTCTTC. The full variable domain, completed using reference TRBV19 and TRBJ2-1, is DGGITQSPKYLFRKEGQNVTLSCEQNLNHDAMYWYRQDPGQGLRLIYYSQIVNDFQKGDIAEGYSVSREKKESFPLTVTSAQKNPTAFYLCASSPRTSGSYNEQFFGPGTRLTVL.

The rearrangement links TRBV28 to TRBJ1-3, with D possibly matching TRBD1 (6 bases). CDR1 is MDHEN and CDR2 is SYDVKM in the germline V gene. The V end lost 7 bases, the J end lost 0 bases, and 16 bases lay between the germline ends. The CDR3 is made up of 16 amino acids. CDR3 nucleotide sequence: TGTGCCAGCACCCCACCAGGGGATCCCTCTGGAAACACCATATATTTT. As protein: CASTPPGDPSGNTIYF. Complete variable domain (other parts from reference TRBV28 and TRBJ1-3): DVKVTQSSRYLVKRTGEKVFLECVQDMDHENMFWYRQDPGLGLRLIYFSYDVKMKEKGDIPEGYSVSREKKERFSLILESASTNQTSMYLCASTPPGDPSGNTIYFGEGSWLTVV.

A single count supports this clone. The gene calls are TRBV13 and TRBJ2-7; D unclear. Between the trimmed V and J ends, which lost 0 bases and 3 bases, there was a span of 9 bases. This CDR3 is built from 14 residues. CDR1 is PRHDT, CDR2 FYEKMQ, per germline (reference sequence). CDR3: CASSLGGSRYEQYF. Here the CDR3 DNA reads TGTGCCAGCAGCTTAGGAGGCAGCCGCTACGAGCAGTACTTC. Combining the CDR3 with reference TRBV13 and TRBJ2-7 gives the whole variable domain AAGVIQSPRHLIKEKRETATLKCYPIPRHDTVYWYQQGPGQDPQFLISFYEKMQSDKGSIPDRFSAQQFSDYHSELNMSSLELGDSALYFCASSLGGSRYEQYFGPGTRLTVT.